The entry that follows covers one TCR beta chain sequence. Its antigen is still unknown. No base quality values were provided; no much bigger clone lies one nucleotide off. As encoded in the germline V gene, CDR1 is SGHNT while CDR2 is YENEEA. V is trimmed back by 5 bases and J by 4 bases, and the junction contains 11 bases that no gene match accounts for. The CDR3 runs 16 amino acids, cysteine and phenylalanine included. The only DNA kept is the CDR3, 48 bases in frame from the first base. The treatment or condition label, as the study defines it: in vitro stimulation with specific CMV peptide epitopes to enrich CMV-specific T cells. The entry originates in a study of T cell repertoires in cytomegalovirus infection (dated by TCRdb to between 2017 and 2020). About the investigation overall: Recently identified HLA-C-restricted CMV epitopes, whose presentation resists viral immunomodulation, were targeted by peptide stimulations together with well-studied HLA-B-restricted epitopes. Because public TCR beta signatures pointed to carriage of CMV infection together with the matching HLA type, the HLA type of each donor mattered for the analysis. Results the study describes overall, beyond this receptor: The ex vivo response was dominated by HLA-C-restricted CMV-specific TCR beta clonotypes, which also provided the single most frequent clonotype in two of eight donors. Cumulative frequency of public TCR beta family members discriminated carriers of CMV infection plus the relevant HLA type in this cohort and an independent 352-donor cohort.

Sequencing was performed on an Illumina HiSeq 1500. TCRdb trimmed the raw reads at Q25, called clones with MiXCR and kept productive beta chains. CDR3 protein duplicates are merged, each entry listing the most common genes and DNA. Here the sample has about 830,000 distinct CDR3 sequences; 30% to 35% occur a single time. The ten largest clones capture 12% of the sample. The source of this sequence is a human donor in good health (CMV status not recorded). Some clones in this sample may be carry-over from other donors' samples. The V gene is TRBV11-3 and the J gene is TRBJ2-1; 7 nucleotides in the junction match TRBD2. The source material was cultured CD8+ T cells from PBMCs, sampled from culture after CMV antigen stimulation. The encoded CDR3 is CASSRGLVGGYNEQFF. The DNA sequence is TGTGCCAGCAGCCGCGGACTAGTGGGGGGGTACAATGAGCAGTTCTTC. The reference TRBV11-3 and TRBJ2-1 proteins fill in what lies around the CDR3, so the full variable domain reads EAGVVQSPRYKIIEKKQPVAFWCNPISGHNTLYWYLQNLGQGPELLIRYENEEAVDDSQLPKDRFSAERLKGVDSTLKIQPAELGDSAVYLCASSRGLVGGYNEQFFGPGTRLTVL.